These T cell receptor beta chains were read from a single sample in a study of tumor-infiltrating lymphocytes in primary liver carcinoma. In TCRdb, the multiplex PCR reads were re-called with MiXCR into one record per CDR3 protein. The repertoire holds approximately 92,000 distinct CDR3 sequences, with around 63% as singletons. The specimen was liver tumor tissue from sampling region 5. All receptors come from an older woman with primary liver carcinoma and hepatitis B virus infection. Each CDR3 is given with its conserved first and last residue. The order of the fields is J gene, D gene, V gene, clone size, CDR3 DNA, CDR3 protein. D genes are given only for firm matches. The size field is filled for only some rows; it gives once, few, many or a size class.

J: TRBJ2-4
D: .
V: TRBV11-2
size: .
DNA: TGTGCCAGCAACTTAACCCCGGCAGAGCAAAACATTCAGTACTTC
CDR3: CASNLTPAEQNIQYF

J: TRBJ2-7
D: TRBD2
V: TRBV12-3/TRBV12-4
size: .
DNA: TGTGCCAGGAAAGCAGCGGGAGGCTACGAGCGGTACTTC
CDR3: CARKAAGGYERYF

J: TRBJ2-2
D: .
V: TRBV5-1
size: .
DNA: TGCACCAGCAGCTTGGCCGAGACCAACATCGGGGAGCTGTTTTTT
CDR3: CTSSLAETNIGELFF

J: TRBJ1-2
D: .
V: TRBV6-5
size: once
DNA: TGTGCCAGCAGTTACCAGGGGCGTAGGAGTAGTGGCTACACCTTC
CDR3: CASSYQGRRSSGYTF

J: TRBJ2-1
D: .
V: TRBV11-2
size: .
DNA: TGTGCCAGCAGCTTAGCCCTAAACTACAATGGGCAGTTCTTC
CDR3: CASSLALNYNGQFF

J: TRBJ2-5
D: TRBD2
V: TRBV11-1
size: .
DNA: TGTGCCAGTAGCTTAGGGGGACTAGTGGTACCCCTCACCTTCCAAGAGACCCAGTACTTC
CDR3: CASSLGGLVVPLTFQETQYF

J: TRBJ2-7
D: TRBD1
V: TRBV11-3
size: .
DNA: TGTGCCTGCAGCTTAAGGACAGGGGGCTCCCTCGAGCAGTATTTC
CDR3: CACSLRTGGSLEQYF

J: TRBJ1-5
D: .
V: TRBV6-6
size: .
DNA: TGTGCCGGGATGACCGGGGACGCACAGCCCCAGCATTTT
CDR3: CAGMTGDAQPQHF

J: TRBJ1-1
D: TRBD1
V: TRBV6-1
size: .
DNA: TGTGCCAGCAGTGAAGCGCTTAGGTGGCCGACAGGGAATACTGAAGCTTTCTTT
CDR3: CASSEALRWPTGNTEAFF

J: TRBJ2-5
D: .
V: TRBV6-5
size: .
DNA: TGTGCCAGCAGTCCCATGAGGTACAGTGGAGAGACCCAATACTTC
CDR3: CASSPMRYSGETQYF

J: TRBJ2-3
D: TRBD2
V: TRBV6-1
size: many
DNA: TGTGCCAGCAGGCTAGCGGGAGAAGTTGATACGCAGTATTTT
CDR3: CASRLAGEVDTQYF

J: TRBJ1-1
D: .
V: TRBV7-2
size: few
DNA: TGTGCCAGCAGCTTAGAACCCCCGGGGGCTTTCTTT
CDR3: CASSLEPPGAFF

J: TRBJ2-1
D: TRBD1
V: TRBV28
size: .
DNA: TGTGCCAGCAGTTCGTCCGGGACAGTAAACAATGAGCAGTTCTTC
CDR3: CASSSSGTVNNEQFF

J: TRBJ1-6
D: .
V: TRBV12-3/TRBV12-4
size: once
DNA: TGTGCCAGCAGTTCACATGGGGAGAATTCACCCCTCCACTTT
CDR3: CASSSHGENSPLHF

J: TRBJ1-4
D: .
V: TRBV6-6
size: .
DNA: TGTACCAGCAGTTCCTCGCAGGGGCCGATCGTGGGCGAAAAACTATTTTTT
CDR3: CTSSSSQGPIVGEKLFF

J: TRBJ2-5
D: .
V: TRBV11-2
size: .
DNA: TGTGTCAGCAGCTTGAGGACGTTACAAGAGGCCCAGTACTTC
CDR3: CVSSLRTLQEAQYF

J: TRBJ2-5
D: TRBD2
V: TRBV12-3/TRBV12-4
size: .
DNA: TGTGCCTGCAGTCCCCTTAAAGCGGGGGTCGGGAGAACGGAGACCCAGTATTTC
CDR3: CACSPLKAGVGRTETQYF

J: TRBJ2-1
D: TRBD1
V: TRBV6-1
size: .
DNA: TGTGCCAGCGGTGATACGGACAGGGGGCTTTCCAATGAGCAGTTCTTC
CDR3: CASGDTDRGLSNEQFF

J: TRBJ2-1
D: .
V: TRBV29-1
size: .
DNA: TGCAGTGTTGAGACCTACATTGAGCAGTTCTTC
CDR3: CSVETYIEQFF

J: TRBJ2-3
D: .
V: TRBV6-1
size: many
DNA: TGTGCCAGCAGCGGTGGCTTCGGTAGAGATACGCAGTATTTT
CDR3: CASSGGFGRDTQYF

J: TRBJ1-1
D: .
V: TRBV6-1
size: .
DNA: TGTGCAAACAGTGAGGGCTTCCCGAACACTGAAGCTTTCTTT
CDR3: CANSEGFPNTEAFF

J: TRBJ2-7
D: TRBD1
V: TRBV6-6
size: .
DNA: TGTGCAAGCACAAGACAGGGGTCAGACGAGCAGTACTTC
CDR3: CASTRQGSDEQYF

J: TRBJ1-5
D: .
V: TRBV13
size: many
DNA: TGTGCCAGCAGCTTAGAGGCAGGGCCTGAGGGGCATCAGCCCCAGCATTTT
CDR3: CASSLEAGPEGHQPQHF

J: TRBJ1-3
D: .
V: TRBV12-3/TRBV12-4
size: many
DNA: TGTGCCAGCAGTAGTGGGCTCTCTGGAAACACCATATATTTT
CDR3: CASSSGLSGNTIYF

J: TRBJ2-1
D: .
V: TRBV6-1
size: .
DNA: TGTGCCAGCAGTCCAAGACTAACGGGAATGAACAATGAGCAGTTCTTC
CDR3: CASSPRLTGMNNEQFF

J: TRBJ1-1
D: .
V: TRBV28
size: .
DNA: TGTGTCAGCAGTTTGAGAGGACGGCAGAACACTGAAGCTTTCTTT
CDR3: CVSSLRGRQNTEAFF

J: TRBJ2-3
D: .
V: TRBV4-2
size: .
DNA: TGTGCGAACAGCCAAGATCCCCTCGCAGATACGCAGTATTTT
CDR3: CANSQDPLADTQYF

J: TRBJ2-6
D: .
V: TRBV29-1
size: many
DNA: TGCAGCGTTGAAGATCCTCGGGGGAGAGGGGCCAACGTCCTGACTTTC
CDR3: CSVEDPRGRGANVLTF

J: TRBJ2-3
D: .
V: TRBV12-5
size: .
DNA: TGCGCTAGTGGTTTGGTGGGACCAGGGCAAGATACACAGTATTTT
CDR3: CASGLVGPGQDTQYF

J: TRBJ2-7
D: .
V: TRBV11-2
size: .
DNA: TGTGCCAGCAACTTAGAGTGTCGGAGCGAGCAGTACTTC
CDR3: CASNLECRSEQYF

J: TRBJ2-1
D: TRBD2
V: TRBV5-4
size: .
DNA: TGTGCCGGCAGTTGGACTAGCGGGAGGGCCTCCGTGAATGAGCAGTTCTTC
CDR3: CAGSWTSGRASVNEQFF

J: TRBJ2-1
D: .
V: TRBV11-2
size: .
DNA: TGTGCCGGCAATCCGGACTCGAGGTATAGGGAGCACTTCTTC
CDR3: CAGNPDSRYREHFF

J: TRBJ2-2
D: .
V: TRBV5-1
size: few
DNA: TGCGCCAGCAGTCAACAGGGATCGGATACCGGGGAGCTGTTTTTT
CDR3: CASSQQGSDTGELFF

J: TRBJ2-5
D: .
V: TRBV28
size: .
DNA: TGTGCCAGCAGTACCATAACCGAGACCCAGTACTTC
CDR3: CASSTITETQYF

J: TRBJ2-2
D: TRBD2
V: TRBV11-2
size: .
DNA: TGTGCCATCAGTACCCGGACTAGCGCCGCGAACACCGGGGAGCCGTCTTTT
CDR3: CAISTRTSAANTGEPSF

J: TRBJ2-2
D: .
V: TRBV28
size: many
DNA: TGTGCCAGCCTGGGACGCCTGAACACCGGGGAGCTGTTTTTT
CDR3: CASLGRLNTGELFF

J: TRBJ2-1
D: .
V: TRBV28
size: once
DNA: TGTGCCAGCAGTCCTATGGGTGGGAGGAGTCGAAATGAGCAGTTCTTC
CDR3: CASSPMGGRSRNEQFF

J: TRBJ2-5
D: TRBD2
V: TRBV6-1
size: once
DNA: TGTGTCAGCAGTGGCTCAAGACTAGCGGGAGGGAGGGCCCAGCACTTC
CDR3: CVSSGSRLAGGRAQHF

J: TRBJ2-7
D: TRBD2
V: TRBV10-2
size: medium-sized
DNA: TGCGCCAGCACTCCTTGGGGTAGCGGGAGGAACGGGGCGACCTACGAGCAGTACTTC
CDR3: CASTPWGSGRNGATYEQYF

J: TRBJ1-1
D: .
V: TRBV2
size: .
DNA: TGTGCCAACAGTGAGAACAGAGGGCGAACTGAAGCTTTCTTT
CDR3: CANSENRGRTEAFF

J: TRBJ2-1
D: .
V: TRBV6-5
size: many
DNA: TGTGCCAGCGACCAAGTAGCGGATGTTTACAATGAGCAGTTCTTC
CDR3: CASDQVADVYNEQFF

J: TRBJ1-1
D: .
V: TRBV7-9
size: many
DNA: TGTGCCAGCAGCTTAGGGGGGTCACAGAACACTGAAGCTTTCTTT
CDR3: CASSLGGSQNTEAFF

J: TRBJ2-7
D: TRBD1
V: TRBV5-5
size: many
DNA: TGTGCCAGCAGCCGCAGAGGACAGGACCAGAGAGAGCAGTGCTTC
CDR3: CASSRRGQDQREQCF

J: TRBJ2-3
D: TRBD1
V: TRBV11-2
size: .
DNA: TGTGCCAGTACGGGACAGGGCCCAGATACGCAGTATTTT
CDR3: CASTGQGPDTQYF

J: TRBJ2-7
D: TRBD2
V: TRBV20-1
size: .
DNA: TGCAGTGCTAACTGGCCTAGCGGCCCAACCTACGAGCAGTACTTC
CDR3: CSANWPSGPTYEQYF

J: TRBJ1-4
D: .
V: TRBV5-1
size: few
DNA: TGCGCCAGCAGCTTCGGGCAGTTGGCAACTAATGAAAAACTGTTTTTT
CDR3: CASSFGQLATNEKLFF

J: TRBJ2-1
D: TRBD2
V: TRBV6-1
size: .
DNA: TGTGCCAGCTGTGACACTAGCGGGACCTCCTACAATGAGCAGTTCTTC
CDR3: CASCDTSGTSYNEQFF

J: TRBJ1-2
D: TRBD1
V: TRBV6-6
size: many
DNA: TGTGCCAGCAGTTGGGACAGGGGCTACACCTTC
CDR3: CASSWDRGYTF

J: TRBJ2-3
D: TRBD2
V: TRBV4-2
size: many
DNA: TGTGCCAGCAGCCAAAGAGCGGGAGGCGCAGATACGCAGTATTTT
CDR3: CASSQRAGGADTQYF

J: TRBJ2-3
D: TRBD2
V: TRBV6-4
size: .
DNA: TGTGCCAGCAGTGACAGAACAGCGGGAGAGGCAGATACGCAGTATTTT
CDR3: CASSDRTAGEADTQYF

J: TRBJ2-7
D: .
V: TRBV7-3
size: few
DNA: TGTGCCAGCAGCTTTGACGGCGGAAGCTCCTACGAGCAGTACTTC
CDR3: CASSFDGGSSYEQYF